The clone carrying this TCR beta chain was recorded a few times. V lost 5 bases and J lost 1, with 20 bases in between. The CDR3 has 18 amino acids. Germline CDR1 and CDR2: SEHNR and FQNEAQ (reference sequence). Original methodology: Reference gene primers were amplified, and this amplification served to estimate nucleated cell counts. The protocol was immunoSEQ multiplex PCR, while the TCRdb copy is restricted to in-frame clones and leaves out a portion. V and J calls and clone size come straight from that table; D and trimming were deduced from the DNA. The table lists over 150,000 clones, about 86% of them singletons. The data were taken from a study of blood T cell repertoires in COVID-19. Turning to the study itself: Both acute and convalescent COVID-19 samples were obtained from the United States, Italy and Spain.

The TCR originated in a man between 50 and 59 years old with active or convalescent COVID-19. The V call is TRBV7-9, the J call TRBJ1-4; unclear D gene. Source material: peripheral blood. The CDR3 DNA is TGTGCCAGCAGCCGCGGCATCGGGCGGGGAGGAACTAATGAAAAACTGTTTTTT. Protein sequence: CASSRGIGRGGTNEKLFF.